This T cell receptor (beta chain) was profiled in a study of T cell clones after liver transplantation. Study-wide background: A pre-transplant mixed lymphocyte reaction with TCRbeta sequencing defined graft-donor-reactive clones followed in post-transplant blood. As an antigen-independent comparator, third-party-reactive TCRbeta sequences came from pre-transplant mixed lymphocyte reactions. HCV positivity affected three of eight recipients; the rest lacked autoimmune or viral indications. Timepoints were pre-transplant, pre-withdrawal, and after withdrawal was completed or failed.

CDR1 and CDR2 from the germline V gene are LNHDA and SQIVND (reference sequence). V dropped 3 bases and J dropped 0 bases, with 12 bases sitting between them. The CDR3 runs 15 residues. TCRdb's table, derived via immunoSEQ multiplex PCR, lists solely in-frame clones and lacks some. This table holds some 110,000 clones, about nine tenths found once. The clonotype originates from a human patient who received a liver transplant. The T cells may come from the graft donor. The sample was CD4+ T cells from blood, taken 12 months after liver transplant. The chain uses TRBV19 and TRBJ2-7; maybe TRBD2 (5 bases). This chain's CDR3 is CASSIGGQNSYEQYF. As DNA, the CDR3 is TGTGCCAGTAGTATCGGAGGTCAGAACTCCTACGAGCAGTACTTC.